What follows are 6 T cell receptor beta chains derived from one specimen sequenced in a study of Graves' ophthalmopathy and Graves' hyperthyroidism. RNA transcripts yielded amplified TCR beta CDR3 regions. After a first-round RT-PCR with HTBI primers, a second-round multiplex PCR was run. MiXCR, run by TCRdb on the multiplex PCR reads, gives a single entry per CDR3 protein. The repertoire has 200,000 to 250,000 distinct CDR3 sequences, roughly 27% of them found once; the top ten carry around 10%. Sequencing was carried out using peripheral blood. All receptors derive from a man between 50 and 59 years old with Graves' ophthalmopathy.

This clonotype was found many times. The chain couples TRBV18 to TRBJ2-2; the D is unclear. There are 16 residues in the CDR3. Between the trimmed V and J ends, which lost 3 bases and 4 bases, there was a span of 15 bases. The germline V gene encodes CDR1 KGHSH and CDR2 LQKENI. For the CDR3, the DNA is TGTGCCAGCTCACCTTCCAGTGGCTCGACCACCGGGGAGCTGTTTTTT. Translation: CASSPSSGSTTGELFF.

The genes are TRBV6-2 or TRBV6-3 and TRBJ1-5; D might be TRBD1 (5 bases). The V end lost 2 bases, the J end lost 5 bases, and 16 bases lay between the germline ends. Germline assignment: CDR1 MNHEY and CDR2 SVGEGT. This CDR3 is built from 16 residues. For the CDR3, the DNA is TGTGCCAGCAGTTACGGGCCGGGGCTTGGGGATCAGCCCCAGCATTTT. Residues: CASSYGPGLGDQPQHF.

This clonotype was detected ten times or more. V gene TRBV28 combines with J gene TRBJ2-7; 7 bases fit TRBD1. The CDR3 covers 16 residues. J gave up 0 bases and V 4 bases, and 9 bases lay outside the gene matches. From germline, CDR1 is MDHEN and CDR2 SYDVKM. The CDR3 here is CASSSPGQRSSYEQYF. The CDR3, as DNA: TGTGCCAGCAGTTCACCGGGACAGAGAAGCTCCTACGAGCAGTACTTC.

The table lists this clonotype with many counts. The chain couples TRBV11-2 to TRBJ1-1; D gene ambiguous. V lost 5 bases and J 0 bases, leaving 10 bases between the germline ends. The CDR3 has 14 residues. Germline loops: CDR1 SGHAT, CDR2 FQNNGV. The CDR3 bases are TGTGCCAGCAGCCCTCGCTATATGAACACTGAAGCTTTCTTT. Amino acids: CASSPRYMNTEAFF. The full variable domain, with the rest looked up from reference TRBV11-2 and TRBJ1-1, is EAGVAQSPRYKIIEKRQSVAFWCNPISGHATLYWYQQILGQGPKLLIQFQNNGVVDDSQLPKDRFSAERLKGVDSTLKIQPAKLEDSAVYLCASSPRYMNTEAFFGQGTRLTVV.

This clonotype came up many times. The rearrangement links TRBV6-1 to TRBJ2-5, with no clear D. The CDR3 runs to 13 residues. In germline, CDR1 is MNHNS, CDR2 SASEGT. V lost 2 bases and J 3 bases, leaving 7 bases between the germline ends. The CDR3 spells CASSENGEETQYF. In DNA, the CDR3 is TGTGCCAGCAGTGAAAACGGAGAAGAGACCCAGTACTTC.

This clonotype was detected ten times or more. CDR3 in DNA: TGCAGCGTTGAGACAGCGGCCTACACCGGGGAGCTGTTTTTT. Translated: CSVETAAYTGELFF. The rearrangement links TRBV29-1 to TRBJ2-2, with D possibly being TRBD1 or TRBD2 (5 bases each). The V and J ends lost 3 bases and 3 bases respectively, with 11 bases between them. CDR1 is SQVTM, CDR2 ANQGSEA, per germline. The CDR3 is 14 amino acids.